A single sample is the source of the 17 T cell receptor beta chains below, sequenced in a study of blood T cell repertoires in COVID-19. This table comes from immunoSEQ multiplex PCR, and its TCRdb copy is limited to in-frame clones, with some not included. The sample lists a few hundred thousand clones; over 75% were seen once. Sequencing was carried out using peripheral blood. The source is a man between 50 and 59 years old with COVID-19, enrolled during active disease.

The chain joins TRBV10-3 to TRBJ2-1, with 9 bases lining up with TRBD2. CDR1 and CDR2 (germline): ENHRY, SYGVKD. Germline trimming cut 3 bases from V and 8 bases from J; bases unmatched to any gene: 8. The CDR3 consists of 15 residues. CDR3 coding DNA: TGTGCCATCAGTGAATCAGCGGGGGGTTTTGATGAGCAGTTCTTC. It specifies CAISESAGGFDEQFF.

This clone was counted a single time. The chain is built from TRBV6-1 and TRBJ2-7, with 8 bases that match TRBD1. Germline trimming cut 3 bases from V and 2 bases from J; bases unmatched to any gene: 6. Per the germline V gene, CDR1 is MNHNS and CDR2 is SASEGT. This CDR3 is built from 15 residues. Here the CDR3 DNA reads TGTGCCAGCAGTGACCAAGGACAGGGCACCTACGAGCAGTACTTC. It specifies CASSDQGQGTYEQYF.

Many counts were recorded for this clone. The chain carries TRBV9 and TRBJ2-2, with D possibly TRBD2 on 6 matching bases. Germline values: CDR1 SGDLS, CDR2 YYNGEE. With 2 bases removed from V and 2 bases from J, the gap between germline ends came to 13 bases. The CDR3 is 16 residues long. The CDR3 here is CASSVDIAANTGELFF. CDR3 in DNA: TGTGCCAGCAGCGTCGACATAGCGGCTAACACCGGGGAGCTGTTTTTT.

Only one count was recorded for this clone. V usage is TRBV9 and J usage is TRBJ2-1; 10 nucleotides align to TRBD2. Germline CDR1 is SGDLS and CDR2 is YYNGEE. V dropped 3 bases and J dropped 4; count of bases not matched to a gene: 7. This CDR3 is 16 amino acids long. CDR3 loop: CASSARSSGGYNEQFF. CDR3 coding DNA: TGTGCCAGCAGCGCTCGTTCTAGCGGGGGTTACAATGAGCAGTTCTTC.

The CDR3 sequence is CASTPATREGTGELFF. The CDR3 DNA follows: TGTGCCAGCACGCCGGCCACTAGGGAGGGGACCGGGGAGCTGTTTTTT. The chain carries TRBV28 and TRBJ2-2; 7 bases are shared with TRBD2. CDR3 length: 16 amino acids. CDR1 MDHEN and CDR2 SYDVKM come from the germline V gene. The V and J ends lost 7 bases and 5 bases, in that order; junction bases with no gene match: 13.

The rearrangement links TRBV5-4 to TRBJ2-7, with D perhaps TRBD2 (6 bases). V gave up 0 bases and J gave up 0 bases, with 19 bases separating them. The germline V gene has CDR1 SGHNT and CDR2 YYREEE (reference sequence). The length of the CDR3 is 18 residues. The CDR3 coding sequence is TGTGCCAGCAGCTTGGCCGTCGGAAGCGGGCGACGCTCCTACGAGCAGTACTTC. Its translation is CASSLAVGSGRRSYEQYF.

This clone was counted between two and nine times. The chain recombines TRBV6-6 with TRBJ2-1, with D uncertain. Germline V gene data show CDR1 as MNHNY and CDR2 as SVGAGI (reference sequence). This CDR3 is built from 15 residues. Trimming pared 6 bases from V and 7 bases from J, leaving 19 bases between. The CDR3 reads CASRDWALPENEQFF. DNA for the CDR3: TGTGCCAGCAGGGATTGGGCGCTTCCCGAGAATGAGCAGTTCTTC.

The chain recombines TRBV10-3 with TRBJ2-2, with TRBD1 as a possible D gene (6 bases). Between the trimmed V and J ends, which lost 8 bases and 6 bases, there was a span of 19 bases. This CDR3 region has 15 residues. The germline V gene has CDR1 ENHRY and CDR2 SYGVKD. The CDR3 sequence: CAIPRDNQAPGELFF. DNA of the CDR3: TGTGCCATCCCAAGGGACAACCAAGCCCCCGGGGAGCTGTTTTTT.

The chain has TRBV2 and TRBJ2-1, with D tentatively TRBD1 (5 bases). The V and J ends lost 6 bases and 12 bases respectively, with 21 bases between them. The CDR3 spans 14 residues. Germline V gene lookup returns CDR1 SNHLY and CDR2 FYNNEI. CDR3 amino acids: CASRETPGQGGQFF. CDR3 nucleotides: TGTGCCAGCAGGGAAACCCCGGGCCAGGGCGGGCAGTTCTTC.

The chain combines TRBV13 with TRBJ1-3, with D maybe TRBD1 (5 bases). Germline V gives CDR1 PRHDT, CDR2 FYEKMQ (reference sequence). There are 15 residues in the CDR3. The V end lost 2 bases, the J end lost 4 bases, and 12 bases lay between the germline ends. In nucleotides, the CDR3 is TGTGCCAGCAGCTTAAAGGGACTTTGGGGAAACACCATATATTTT. This codes for CASSLKGLWGNTIYF.

CDR3 sequence (DNA): TGTGCCAGCAGCTTAGGTCCCCTCGGCGAGCAGTACTTC. Protein: CASSLGPLGEQYF. The J gene is TRBJ2-7, the V gene TRBV7-2; D not certain. Germline-derived CDR1 and CDR2 are SGHTA and FQGNSA. The V and J ends lost 1 base and 6 bases respectively, with 10 bases between them. The CDR3 is made up of 13 amino acids.

The chain uses TRBV7-9 and TRBJ1-4, with 10 nucleotides matching TRBD1. The CDR3 runs to 14 residues. Trimming at V came to 5 bases and at J to 8 bases, leaving 5 bases not matched to a gene. Germline V gives CDR1 SEHNR, CDR2 FQNEAQ (reference sequence). In nucleotides, the CDR3 is TGTGCCAGCAGCCTCGACAGGGGGCGCGAAAAACTGTTTTTT. It yields the protein CASSLDRGREKLFF. Combining the CDR3 with reference TRBV7-9 and TRBJ1-4 gives the whole variable domain DTGVSQNPRHKITKRGQNVTFRCDPISEHNRLYWYRQTLGQGPEFLTYFQNEAQLEKSRLLSDRFSAERPKGSFSTLEIQRTEQGDSAMYLCASSLDRGREKLFFGSGTQLSVL.

The chain joins TRBV19 to TRBJ1-6, with unresolved D. V lost 7 bases and J lost 9, with 10 bases in between. This CDR3 has 12 amino acids. CDR1 and CDR2 from the germline V gene are LNHDA and SQIVND (reference sequence). The CDR3 sequence is CASNYGSSPLHF. The CDR3 DNA sequence: TGTGCCAGTAACTACGGATCTTCACCCCTCCACTTT.

The chain carries TRBV6-5 and TRBJ2-7; 7 bases match TRBD1. Germline CDR1 reads MNHEY; CDR2 reads SVGAGI. CDR3 length: 15 amino acids. The ends lost 3 bases at V and 0 bases at J; junction bases unmatched: 5. The chain's CDR3 is CASSYTGDPSYEQYF. DNA for the CDR3: TGTGCCAGCAGTTATACAGGGGATCCCTCCTACGAGCAGTACTTC.

The genes are TRBV9 and TRBJ1-1, with TRBD1 matching 9 bases. This CDR3 spans 16 amino acids. Germline assignment: CDR1 SGDLS and CDR2 YYNGEE. J gave up 1 base and V 0 bases, and 4 bases lay outside the gene matches. CDR3 residues: CASSVDGTGKNTEAFF. The CDR3 DNA is TGTGCCAGCAGCGTAGATGGGACAGGGAAGAACACTGAAGCTTTCTTT.

This chain uses TRBV21-1 with TRBJ2-2; TRBD1 is taken as the D call from the table, unchecked against the DNA. TRBV21-1 is marked as a pseudogene. The CDR3 runs 19 residues. CDR3 sequence reads: CASSKKGQDRGWNTGELFF. In DNA, the CDR3 is TGTGCCAGCAGCAAAAAGGGCCAGGACAGGGGGTGGAACACCGGGGAGCTGTTTTTT.

The rearrangement links TRBV3-1 (or the pseudogene TRBV3-2) to TRBJ2-3; D is unresolved. V lost 1 base to trimming and J lost 5 bases, with 16 bases between them. The germline CDR1 and CDR2 sequences are LGHDT and YNNKEL (reference sequence). This CDR3 is 16 amino acids long. CDR3 sequence (DNA): TGTGCCAGCAGCCAAGGGTCAAGCTTACTTGGAGATACGCAGTATTTT. This gives the protein CASSQGSSLLGDTQYF.